The 5 T cell receptor beta chains reported below all come from one sample, sequenced in a study of tumor and adjacent non-tumor tissue in lung cancer. TCRbeta libraries were built with three rounds of nested PCR, modified from ARM-PCR. TCRdb reanalysed the multiplex PCR reads using MiXCR and keeps one entry per CDR3 protein. The repertoire has 200,000 to 250,000 distinct CDR3 sequences, over 55% of them found once; the top ten carry roughly a quarter. RNA was extracted from bulk tissue without any cell sorting. Sequenced input: lung tumor tissue. The receptors stem from a man in his sixties with non-small cell lung cancer.

As concerns this clonotype: This may stem from a read error, because a much larger clone lies one nucleotide away. The chain couples TRBV28 to TRBJ2-7; no clear D. The CDR3 sequence is 11 residues long. Germline V CDR1 and CDR2: MDHEN, SYDVKM. CDR3 sequence reads: CVSRDPYEQYF. Here the CDR3 DNA reads TGTGTCAGCAGAGATCCCTACGAGCAGTACTTC.

Comment on this clonotype: Mismatch with germline at one junction end may stem from a read error. The chain carries TRBV6-5 and TRBJ2-3; a possible D gene is TRBD2 (5 bases). CDR3 length: 15 residues. CDR1 and CDR2 (germline): MNHEY, SVGAGI. DNA for the CDR3: TGTGCCAGCAGTTACTCTCGGGGTTCGCCAGATATGCAGTATTTT. It encodes CASSYSRGSPDMQYF.

A remark on this clonotype: A read error is likely, as this CDR3 ends without the conserved phenylalanine or tryptophan. The CDR3 spells CASSYTGSNSYNSPLHS. As DNA, the CDR3 is TGTGCCAGCAGTTACACGGGGTCAAACTCCTATAATTCACCCCTCCACTCT. This sequence joins TRBV6-6 and TRBJ1-6, with D uncertain. The CDR3 extends over 17 amino acids. V lost 2 bases to trimming and J lost 0 bases, with 11 bases between them. Germline V gives CDR1 MNHNY, CDR2 SVGAGI (reference sequence).

Points on this clonotype: The junction shows a germline mismatch at one end, possibly a read error. CDR3 bases: TGCGCCAGCAGCTTCGGGACTATTGGAAACATCATATATTTT. This sequence encodes CASSFGTIGNIIYF. The chain employs TRBV5-1 and TRBJ1-3; a weak D match, TRBD1 (5 bases). Looked up from germline, CDR1 is SGHRS and CDR2 is YFSETQ. This CDR3 comprises 14 residues.

This clonotype has just one count. Relative to the germline gene, one junction end is altered; a read error may explain this. The rearrangement uses TRBV6-5 and TRBJ2-1; TRBD2 matches at 11 bases. The CDR3 totals 12 residues. Germline V gene lookup returns CDR1 MNHEY and CDR2 SVGAGI. The CDR3 protein is CASSPSGGTTIF. The CDR3 bases are TGTGCCAGCAGTCCTAGCGGGGGGACCACGATCTTC.